This TCR beta chain was sequenced in a study of identical twins. About this clonotype: Its antigen remains unknown.

Regarding the study as a whole: Carriage of fewer insertions was seen in abundant cord blood beta clonotypes, whereas memory repertoires showed none. Out-of-frame beta sequences exhibited a weaker degree of excess twin sharing. The authors noted that invariant MAIT and iNKT cells could partly confound zero-insertion analyses. The study found excess low generation probability among twin-shared out-of-frame alpha sequences.

TCRdb ran MiXCR on the 5' RACE reads and lists one entry per CDR3 protein. The data contain about 570,000 distinct CDR3 sequences, 9% to 10% of them singletons. These records were also assigned to another study, of yellow fever vaccine responses in identical twins.

The specimen sequenced was PBMCs. The sequence was obtained from a woman in her late teens or twenties in good health.

The CDR3 DNA is TGTGCCAGCAGGGGCAGGGGCACTGAAGCTTTCTTT. Translating it yields CASRGRGTEAFF. The chain has TRBV6-5 and TRBJ1-1; possible D gene TRBD1, 6 bases. Trimming removed 6 bases from V and 4 bases from J, with 9 bases in between. Looked up from germline, CDR1 is MNHEY and CDR2 is SVGAGI. The CDR3 totals 12 residues.